The clone carrying this TCR beta chain came up once. Clones were read by immunoSEQ multiplex PCR, and TCRdb kept only the in-frame ones, dropping some. The sample records roughly 120,000 clones, around 89% being singletons. The record originates from a study of T cell responses to AZD1222 COVID-19 vaccine. This CDR3 spans 15 amino acids. CDR1 MNHEY and CDR2 SMNVEV come from the germline V gene (reference sequence). Trimming removed 1 base at V and 2 bases at J, with 9 bases between. The sequenced sample was peripheral blood, obtained on day 0 of AZD1222 vaccination. This receptor was taken from an adult in good health. V and J are TRBV27 and TRBJ2-1; tentative D call: TRBD2 (5 bases). CDR3 sequence: CASSLWLAPYNEQFF. DNA for the CDR3: TGTGCCAGCAGTTTATGGCTAGCACCCTACAATGAGCAGTTCTTC.